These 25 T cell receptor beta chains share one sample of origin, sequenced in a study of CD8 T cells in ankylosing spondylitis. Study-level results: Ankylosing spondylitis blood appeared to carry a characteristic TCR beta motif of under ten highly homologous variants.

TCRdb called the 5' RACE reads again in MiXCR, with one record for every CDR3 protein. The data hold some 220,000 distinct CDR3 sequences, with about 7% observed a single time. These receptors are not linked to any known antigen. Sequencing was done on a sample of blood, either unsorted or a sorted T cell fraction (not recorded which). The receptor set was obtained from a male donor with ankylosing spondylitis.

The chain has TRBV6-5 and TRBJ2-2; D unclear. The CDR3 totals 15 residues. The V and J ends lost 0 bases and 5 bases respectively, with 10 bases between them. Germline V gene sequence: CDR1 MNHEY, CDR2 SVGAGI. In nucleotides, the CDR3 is TGTGCCAGCAGTTACTCTCCAGAAGAGACCGGGGAGCTGTTTTTT. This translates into CASSYSPEETGELFF.

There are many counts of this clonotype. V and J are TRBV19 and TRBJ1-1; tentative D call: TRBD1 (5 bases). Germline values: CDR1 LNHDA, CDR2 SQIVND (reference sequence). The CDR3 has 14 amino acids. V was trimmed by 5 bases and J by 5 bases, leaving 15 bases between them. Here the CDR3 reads CASSAGRRGTEAFF. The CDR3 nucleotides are TGTGCCAGTAGTGCGGGACGGCGGGGGACTGAAGCTTTCTTT.

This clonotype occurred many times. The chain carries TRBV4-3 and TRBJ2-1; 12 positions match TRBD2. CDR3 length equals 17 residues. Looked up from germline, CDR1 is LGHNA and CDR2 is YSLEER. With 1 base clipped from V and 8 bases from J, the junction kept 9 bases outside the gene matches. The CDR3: CASSQVASGRAGDEQFF. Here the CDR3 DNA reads TGCGCCAGCAGCCAAGTAGCTAGCGGGAGGGCCGGGGATGAGCAGTTCTTC.

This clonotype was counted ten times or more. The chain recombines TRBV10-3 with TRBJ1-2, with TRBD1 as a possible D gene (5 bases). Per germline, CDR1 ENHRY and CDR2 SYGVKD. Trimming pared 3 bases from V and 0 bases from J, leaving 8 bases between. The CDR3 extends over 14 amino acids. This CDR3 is CAISDGGSNYGYTF. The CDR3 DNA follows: TGTGCCATCAGTGATGGGGGATCTAACTATGGCTACACCTTC.

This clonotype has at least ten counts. DNA of the CDR3: TGCAGTGCTAGGTTGGGGCAAAGGGTTTTAGGGACCCAGTACTTC. It specifies CSARLGQRVLGTQYF. The rearrangement joins TRBV20-1 to TRBJ2-5; D possibly corresponds to TRBD1 (5 bases). Trimming removed 3 bases at V and 7 bases at J, with 21 bases between. CDR1 is DFQATT and CDR2 is SNEGSKA in the germline V gene (reference sequence). The CDR3 runs to 15 residues.

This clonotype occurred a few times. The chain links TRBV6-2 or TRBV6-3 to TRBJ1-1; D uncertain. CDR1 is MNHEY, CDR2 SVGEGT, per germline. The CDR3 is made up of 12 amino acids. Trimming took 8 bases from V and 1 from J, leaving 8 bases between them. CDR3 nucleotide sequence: TGTGCCAGCTGGACGGGGAACACTGAAGCTTTCTTT. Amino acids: CASWTGNTEAFF.

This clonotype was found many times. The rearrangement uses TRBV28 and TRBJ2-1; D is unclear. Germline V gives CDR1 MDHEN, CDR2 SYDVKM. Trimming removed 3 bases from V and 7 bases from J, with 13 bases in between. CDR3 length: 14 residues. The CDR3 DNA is TGTGCCAGCAGTTTCTACTCCTACACAAATGAGCAGTTCTTC. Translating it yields CASSFYSYTNEQFF.

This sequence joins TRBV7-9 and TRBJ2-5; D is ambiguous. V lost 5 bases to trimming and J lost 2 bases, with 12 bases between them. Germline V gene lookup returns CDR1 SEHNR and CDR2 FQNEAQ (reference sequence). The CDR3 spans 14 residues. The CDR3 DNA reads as TGTGCCAGCAGCCCTTGGACCCCTCAAGAGACCCAGTACTTC. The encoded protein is CASSPWTPQETQYF.

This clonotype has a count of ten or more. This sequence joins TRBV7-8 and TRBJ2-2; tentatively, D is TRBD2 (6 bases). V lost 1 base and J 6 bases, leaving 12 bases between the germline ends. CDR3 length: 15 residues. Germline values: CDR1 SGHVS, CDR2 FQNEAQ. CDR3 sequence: CASSLGRGFAGELFF. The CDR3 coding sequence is TGTGCCAGCAGCTTAGGGAGGGGCTTTGCCGGGGAGCTGTTTTTT.

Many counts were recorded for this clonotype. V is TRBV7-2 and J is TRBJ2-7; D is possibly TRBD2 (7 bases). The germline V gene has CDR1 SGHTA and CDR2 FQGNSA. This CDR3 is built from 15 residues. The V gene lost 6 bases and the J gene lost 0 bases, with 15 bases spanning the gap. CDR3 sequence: CASRRGGRSSYEQYF. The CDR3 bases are TGTGCCAGCAGGAGGGGGGGGAGGAGCTCCTACGAGCAGTACTTC.

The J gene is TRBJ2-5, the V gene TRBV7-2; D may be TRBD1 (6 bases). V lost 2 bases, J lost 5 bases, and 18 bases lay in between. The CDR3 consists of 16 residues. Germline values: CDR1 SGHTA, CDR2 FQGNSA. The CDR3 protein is CASSLSGPPRGETQYF. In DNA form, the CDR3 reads TGTGCCAGCAGCTTATCGGGACCGCCTAGGGGGGAGACCCAGTACTTC.

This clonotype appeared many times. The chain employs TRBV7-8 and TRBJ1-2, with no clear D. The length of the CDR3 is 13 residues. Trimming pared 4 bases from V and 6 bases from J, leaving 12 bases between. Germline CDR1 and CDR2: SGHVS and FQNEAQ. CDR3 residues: CASSSRGRDGYTF. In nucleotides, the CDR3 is TGTGCCAGCAGCTCCCGCGGGCGGGATGGCTACACCTTC.

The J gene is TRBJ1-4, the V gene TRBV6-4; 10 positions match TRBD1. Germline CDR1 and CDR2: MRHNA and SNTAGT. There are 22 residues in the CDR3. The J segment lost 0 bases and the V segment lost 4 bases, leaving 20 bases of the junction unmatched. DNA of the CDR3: TGTGCCAGCAGTGGCCGAGGGACAGGGGACCTAGTACAAATTGCAACTAATGAAAAACTGTTTTTT. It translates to CASSGRGTGDLVQIATNEKLFF.

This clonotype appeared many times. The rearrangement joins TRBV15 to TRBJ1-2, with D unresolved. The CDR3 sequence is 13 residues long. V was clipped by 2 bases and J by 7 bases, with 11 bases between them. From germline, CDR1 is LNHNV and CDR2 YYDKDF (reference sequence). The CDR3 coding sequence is TGTGCCACCAGCAGATCTACCTGGGTTGGCTACACCTTC. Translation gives CATSRSTWVGYTF.

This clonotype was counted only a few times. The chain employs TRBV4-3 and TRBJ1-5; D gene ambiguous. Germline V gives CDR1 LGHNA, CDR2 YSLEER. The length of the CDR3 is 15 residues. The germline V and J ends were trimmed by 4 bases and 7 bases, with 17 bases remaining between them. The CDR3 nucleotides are TGCGCCAGCAGCCCGGCACACTCCCAAGGGCAGCCCCAGCATTTT. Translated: CASSPAHSQGQPQHF.

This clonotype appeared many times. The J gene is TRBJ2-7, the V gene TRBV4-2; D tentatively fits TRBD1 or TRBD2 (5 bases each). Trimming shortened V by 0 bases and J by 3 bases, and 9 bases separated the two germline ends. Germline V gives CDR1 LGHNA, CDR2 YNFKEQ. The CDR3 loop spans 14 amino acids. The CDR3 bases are TGTGCCAGCAGCCAAGACTGGGGGTACTACGAGCAGTACTTC. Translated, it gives CASSQDWGYYEQYF.

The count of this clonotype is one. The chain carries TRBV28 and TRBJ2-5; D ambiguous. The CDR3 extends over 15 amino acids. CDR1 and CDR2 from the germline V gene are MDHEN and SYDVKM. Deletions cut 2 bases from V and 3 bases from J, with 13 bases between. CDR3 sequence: CASSLGWRSKETQYF. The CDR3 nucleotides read TGTGCCAGCAGTTTAGGCTGGCGCTCCAAAGAGACCCAGTACTTC.

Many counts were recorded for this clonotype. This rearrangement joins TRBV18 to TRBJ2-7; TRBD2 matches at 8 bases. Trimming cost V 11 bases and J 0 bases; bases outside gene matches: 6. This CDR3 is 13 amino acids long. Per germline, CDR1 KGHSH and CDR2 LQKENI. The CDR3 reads CALASGSSYEQYF. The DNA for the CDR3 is TGTGCCCTTGCCAGCGGGAGCTCCTACGAGCAGTACTTC. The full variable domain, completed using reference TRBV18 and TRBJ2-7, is NAGVMQNPRHLVRRRGQEARLRCSPMKGHSHVYWYRQLPEEGLKFMVYLQKENIIDESGMPKERFSAEFPKEGPSILRIQQVVRGDSAAYFCALASGSSYEQYFGPGTRLTVT.

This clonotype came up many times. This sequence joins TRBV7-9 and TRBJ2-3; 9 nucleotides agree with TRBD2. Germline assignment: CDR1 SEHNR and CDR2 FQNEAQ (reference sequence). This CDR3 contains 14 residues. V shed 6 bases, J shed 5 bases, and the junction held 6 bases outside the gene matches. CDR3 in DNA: TGTGCCAGCAGGGATAGCGGGGGAGGAGATACGCAGTATTTT. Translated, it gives CASRDSGGGDTQYF. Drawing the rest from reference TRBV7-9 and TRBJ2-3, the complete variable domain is DTGVSQNPRHKITKRGQNVTFRCDPISEHNRLYWYRQTLGQGPEFLTYFQNEAQLEKSRLLSDRFSAERPKGSFSTLEIQRTEQGDSAMYLCASRDSGGGDTQYFGPGTRLTVL.

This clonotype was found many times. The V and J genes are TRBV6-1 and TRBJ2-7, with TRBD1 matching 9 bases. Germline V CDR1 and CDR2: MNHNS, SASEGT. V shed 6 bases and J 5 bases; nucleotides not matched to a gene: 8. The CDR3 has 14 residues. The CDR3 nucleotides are TGTGCCAGCAGGGCCGGGACAGGGTACAACGAGCAGTACTTC. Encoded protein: CASRAGTGYNEQYF.

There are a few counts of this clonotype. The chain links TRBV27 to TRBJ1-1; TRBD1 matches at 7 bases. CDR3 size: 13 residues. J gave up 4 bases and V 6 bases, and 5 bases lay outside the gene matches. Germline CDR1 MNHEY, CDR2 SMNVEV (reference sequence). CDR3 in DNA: TGTGCCAGCAGCGCTTCAGGGGGCACTGAAGCTTTCTTT. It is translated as CASSASGGTEAFF.

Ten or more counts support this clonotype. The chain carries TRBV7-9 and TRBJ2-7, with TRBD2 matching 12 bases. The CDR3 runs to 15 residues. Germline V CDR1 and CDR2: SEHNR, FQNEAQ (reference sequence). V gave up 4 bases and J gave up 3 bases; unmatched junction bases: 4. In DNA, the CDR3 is TGTGCCAGCAGCTCAACGGGACTAGCGGGCTACGAGCAGTACTTC. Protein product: CASSSTGLAGYEQYF.

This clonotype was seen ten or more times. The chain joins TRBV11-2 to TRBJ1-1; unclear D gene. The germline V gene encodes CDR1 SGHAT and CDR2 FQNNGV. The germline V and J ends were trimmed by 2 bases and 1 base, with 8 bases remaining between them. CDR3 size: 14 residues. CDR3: CASSLRAANTEAFF. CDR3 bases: TGTGCCAGCAGCTTACGGGCGGCGAACACTGAAGCTTTCTTT.

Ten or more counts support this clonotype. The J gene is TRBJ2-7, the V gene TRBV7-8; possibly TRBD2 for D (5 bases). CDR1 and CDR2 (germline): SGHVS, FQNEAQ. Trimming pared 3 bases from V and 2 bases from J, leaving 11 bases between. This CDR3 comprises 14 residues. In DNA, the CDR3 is TGTGCCAGCAGCTTCCCCGGAGGAACCTACGAGCAGTACTTC. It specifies CASSFPGGTYEQYF.

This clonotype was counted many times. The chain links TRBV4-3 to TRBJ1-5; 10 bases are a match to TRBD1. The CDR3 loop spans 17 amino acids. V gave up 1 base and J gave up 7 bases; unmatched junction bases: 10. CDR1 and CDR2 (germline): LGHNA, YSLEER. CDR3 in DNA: TGCGCCAGCAGCCAAGCTGTCTCAGGGACAGGGGAACAGCCCCAGCATTTT. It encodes CASSQAVSGTGEQPQHF.